The next 30 T cell receptor beta chains were all read from a single sample in a study of response to subunit inactivated influenza vaccine. Using its own MiXCR run on the RT-PCR reads, TCRdb lists one record per CDR3 protein. The sample includes hundreds of thousands of distinct CDR3 sequences, less than 20% of them seen just once. The specimen comprised PBMCs from blood, sampled about 13 days after vaccination. The receptors were gathered from a man aged 50-59 years who received an inactivated influenza vaccine.

This clonotype was observed a handful of times. The chain carries TRBV10-3 and TRBJ2-2, with D perhaps TRBD1 (6 bases). CDR1 and CDR2 from the germline V gene are ENHRY and SYGVKD. The length of the CDR3 is 13 residues. V shed 6 bases and J shed 4 bases, with 9 bases lying between them. CDR3: CAIRQGSTGELFF. CDR3 bases: TGTGCCATCAGACAGGGATCCACCGGGGAGCTGTTTTTT.

In this sample, this clonotype turned up a few times. CDR3 nucleotides: TGTGCCAGCAGTTACTCGAAAGGGCAGACTAACTATGGCTACACCTTC. As protein: CASSYSKGQTNYGYTF. The chain carries TRBV6-2 or TRBV6-3 and TRBJ1-2; D is unresolved. Per the germline V gene, CDR1 is MNHEY and CDR2 is SVGEGT. CDR3 length: 16 residues. V gave up 0 bases and J gave up 0 bases, with 11 bases separating them.

This clonotype was recorded a few times. The chain uses TRBV6-1 and TRBJ2-7; the D is unclear. The CDR3 is 15 residues long. Germline values: CDR1 MNHNS, CDR2 SASEGT. Trimming left V 5 bases short and J 7 bases short, with 21 bases between. The DNA of the CDR3 is TGTGCCAGCAGTCCCCTGGTCCCCCCGGCCAATGAGCAGTACTTC. Translating it yields CASSPLVPPANEQYF.

The chain joins TRBV10-3 to TRBJ1-4, with TRBD1 matching 11 bases. The germline V gene has CDR1 ENHRY and CDR2 SYGVKD. With 5 bases clipped from V and 9 bases from J, the junction kept 5 bases outside the gene matches. The CDR3 is 14 amino acids. CDR3 protein: CAISTGTGGQKLFF. The CDR3, as DNA: TGTGCCATCAGTACCGGGACAGGGGGGCAAAAACTGTTTTTT.

This clonotype has more than one count but fewer than ten. The chain's CDR3 is CASSGMVAVGTNEQFF. The CDR3 bases are TGTGCCAGCAGTGGAATGGTAGCGGTAGGGACGAATGAGCAGTTCTTC. This chain links TRBV2 with TRBJ2-1, with a weak D call TRBD2 (6 bases). CDR1 and CDR2 from the germline V gene are SNHLY and FYNNEI. V was cut by 4 bases and J by 7 bases, with 20 bases left in between. The CDR3 runs to 16 residues.

The chain carries TRBV3-1 and TRBJ1-2; 7 nucleotides agree with TRBD1. With 5 bases clipped from V and 9 bases from J, the junction kept 15 bases outside the gene matches. CDR1 and CDR2 from the germline V gene are LGHDT and YNNKEL (reference sequence). The CDR3 totals 15 residues. The CDR3 loop is CASSAGAGGKSSYTF. CDR3 bases: TGTGCCAGCAGCGCAGGGGCAGGGGGGAAGTCGAGCTACACCTTC. Supplemented by reference TRBV3-1 and TRBJ1-2, the full variable domain reads DTAVSQTPKYLVTQMGNDKSIKCEQNLGHDTMYWYKQDSKKFLKIMFSYNNKELIINETVPNRFSPKSPDKAHLNLHINSLELGDSAVYFCASSAGAGGKSSYTFGSGTRLTVV.

The rearrangement joins TRBV20-1 to TRBJ1-2; tentatively, D is TRBD1 (6 bases). V shed 3 bases and J shed 6 bases, with 17 bases lying between them. The CDR3 is 14 amino acids. The germline gives CDR1 DFQATT, CDR2 SNEGSKA (reference sequence). The CDR3 DNA follows: TGCAGTGCTAGTAGACAGGCCACCGTCGATGGCTACACCTTC. Its translation: CSASRQATVDGYTF.

This clonotype was detected many times. The rearrangement joins TRBV5-5 to TRBJ2-7; the D is unclear. The CDR3 sequence is 15 residues long. Deletions cut 0 bases from V and 0 bases from J, with 10 bases between. Looked up from germline, CDR1 is SGHKS and CDR2 is YYEKEE (reference sequence). The CDR3 DNA sequence: TGTGCCAGCAGCTTGGGGCCAGAAGTCTCCTACGAGCAGTACTTC. Translating it yields CASSLGPEVSYEQYF.

In this sample, this clonotype turned up a few times. The chain has TRBV20-1 and TRBJ2-3; D is uncertain. Trimming removed 5 bases at V and 4 bases at J, with 19 bases between. The CDR3 has 15 amino acids. CDR1 is DFQATT, CDR2 SNEGSKA, per germline (reference sequence). In nucleotides, the CDR3 is TGCAGTGCTGGAGTGGCGCAAAGGGTCCCAGATACGCAGTATTTT. Translated, it gives CSAGVAQRVPDTQYF.

In its sample, this clonotype was seen many times. In DNA form, the CDR3 reads TGCGCCAGCAGCCCCAGCGGGGGCCCCTACAATGAGCAGTTCTTC. It codes for CASSPSGGPYNEQFF. The V call is TRBV5-1, the J call TRBJ2-1; 8 positions match TRBD2. The CDR3 runs to 15 residues. Per the germline V gene, CDR1 is SGHRS and CDR2 is YFSETQ. Germline trimming cut 4 bases from V and 2 bases from J; bases unmatched to any gene: 5.

J is TRBJ2-3 and V is TRBV7-2; TRBD2 matches 8 bases. CDR3 length equals 15 residues. Losses at the gene ends were 7 bases for V and 3 bases for J; bases not matched to a gene: 9. CDR1 SGHTA and CDR2 FQGNSA come from the germline V gene. CDR3 in DNA: TGTGCCAGCACCATACTCCGGGGGGGGACAGATACGCAGTATTTT. Protein: CASTILRGGTDTQYF.

The sample holds a few counts of this clonotype. This sequence joins TRBV6-5 and TRBJ2-5; the match to TRBD2 covers 9 bases. Germline CDR1 MNHEY, CDR2 SVGAGI. CDR3 length: 16 residues. Trimming cost V 0 bases and J 2 bases; bases outside gene matches: 4. Written as DNA, the CDR3 is TGTGCCAGCAGTTACTCTCGCGGGAGGGCACAAGAGACCCAGTACTTC. It codes for CASSYSRGRAQETQYF.

This chain joins TRBV5-6 and TRBJ2-5; D remains ambiguous. V lost 0 bases and J 6 bases, leaving 12 bases between the germline ends. CDR1 and CDR2 (germline): SGHDT, YYEEEE. The CDR3 loop spans 14 amino acids. The chain's CDR3 is CASSLVSATQTQYF. The CDR3 nucleotides are TGTGCCAGCAGCTTGGTGTCAGCCACGCAGACCCAGTACTTC.

The V gene is TRBV7-2, the J gene TRBJ2-3; D is unresolved. CDR1 and CDR2 (germline): SGHTA, FQGNSA. The CDR3 runs 13 residues. Trimming took off 3 bases at V and 4 bases at J, with 8 bases between the two ends. CDR3 region: CASSFGLADTQYF. In DNA form, the CDR3 reads TGTGCCAGCAGCTTTGGTCTCGCAGATACGCAGTATTTT.

V and J are TRBV3-1 and TRBJ2-3; 10 bases map to TRBD2. The germline gives CDR1 LGHDT, CDR2 YNNKEL (reference sequence). The trim removed 4 bases at V and 5 bases at J, leaving 9 bases unmatched. The CDR3 runs 16 residues. The CDR3 region has the DNA TGTGCCAGCAGCCCGACTAGCGGGTCAAGGAGAGATACGCAGTATTTT. This encodes CASSPTSGSRRDTQYF.

The table lists this clonotype with a few counts. The chain links TRBV30 to TRBJ2-3, with unresolved D. Germline-derived CDR1 and CDR2 are GTSNPN and SVGIG (reference sequence). V lost 0 bases and J lost 14, with 15 bases in between. The CDR3 length is 12 residues. CDR3 coding DNA: TGTGCCTGGAGTGTTTTAGGAGTTCCGCTGTATTTT. Its translation: CAWSVLGVPLYF.

The V call is TRBV3-1, the J call TRBJ2-1, with 7 bases lining up with TRBD2. The length of the CDR3 is 17 residues. The junction had 14 bases not matched to a gene; V was cut back by 1 base and J by 8 bases. CDR1 LGHDT and CDR2 YNNKEL come from the germline V gene (reference sequence). CDR3 nucleotide sequence: TGTGCCAGCAGCCAAGGGGGAGGGGACCTTACTGGCTATGAGCAGTTCTTC. Translating gives CASSQGGGDLTGYEQFF.

In DNA, the CDR3 is TGCGCCAGCAGCCAAGACGCGGGACAGGGCTCGCGGGAGCAGTTCTTC. As protein: CASSQDAGQGSREQFF. The chain carries TRBV4-1 and TRBJ2-1; 9 nucleotides match TRBD1. Germline assignment: CDR1 MGHRA and CDR2 YSYEKL. The CDR3 spans 16 residues. The V segment lost 0 bases and the J segment 10 bases; nucleotides outside the gene matches: 10.

This clonotype was detected only a few times. This chain connects TRBV7-9 to TRBJ2-1; 8 bases map to TRBD2. The CDR3 loop spans 16 amino acids. Losses at the gene ends were 5 bases for V and 2 bases for J; bases not matched to a gene: 8. The germline gives CDR1 SEHNR, CDR2 FQNEAQ (reference sequence). In DNA, the CDR3 is TGTGCCAGCAGCCCGTTGGGCGGGAGGACCTACAATGAGCAGTTCTTC. It is translated as CASSPLGGRTYNEQFF.

This clonotype has just a few counts. This chain joins TRBV12-3 or TRBV12-4 and TRBJ1-2, with D tentatively TRBD1 (5 bases). The CDR3 runs to 13 residues. Trimming left V 0 bases short and J 7 bases short, with 9 bases between. The CDR3 region is CASSLAPGFGYTF. CDR3 bases: TGTGCCAGCAGTTTAGCCCCAGGGTTTGGCTACACCTTC.

This clonotype has ten or more counts. The V and J genes are TRBV12-3 or TRBV12-4 and TRBJ2-1, with D perhaps TRBD1 (6 bases). V gave up 6 bases and J gave up 16 bases, with 16 bases separating them. The CDR3 is made up of 11 amino acids. The CDR3 DNA reads as TGTGCCAGCAGCCTCCGGGACAAGTATTTCTTC. Translating gives CASSLRDKYFF.

V is TRBV11-2 and J is TRBJ2-7; 8 nucleotides align to TRBD1. The V gene's germline CDR1 is SGHAT and CDR2 FQNNGV. After removal of 3 bases from V and 5 bases from J, the junction contained 9 bases not matched to a gene. This CDR3 is 15 amino acids long. DNA of the CDR3: TGTGCCAGCAGCTTCGACTGGACAGGGTGGAACGAGCAGTACTTC. Residues: CASSFDWTGWNEQYF.

The J gene is TRBJ2-1, the V gene TRBV20-1; 13 bases match TRBD2. From germline, CDR1 is DFQATT and CDR2 SNEGSKA (reference sequence). J gave up 7 bases and V 4 bases, and 4 bases lay outside the gene matches. CDR3 length equals 14 residues. The CDR3 coding sequence is TGCAGTGCTACATGGACTAGCGGGAGAAATGAGCAGTTCTTC. Protein: CSATWTSGRNEQFF.

This clonotype was picked up many times. The rearrangement links TRBV7-9 to TRBJ2-7, with a weak D call TRBD2 (6 bases). Deletions cut 0 bases from V and 2 bases from J, with 14 bases between. This CDR3 contains 16 residues. Germline values: CDR1 SEHNR, CDR2 FQNEAQ (reference sequence). The DNA for the CDR3 is TGTGCCAGCAGCTTAGCGAGCGGGCAAAAGGCCTACGAGCAGTACTTC. It is translated as CASSLASGQKAYEQYF.

This clonotype came up a few times. V gene TRBV4-1 combines with J gene TRBJ1-5; 7 bases agree with TRBD1. Germline V lookup: CDR1 MGHRA, CDR2 YSYEKL. J was trimmed by 7 bases and V by 3 bases; bases with no gene match: 9. CDR3 size: 15 residues. The chain's CDR3 is CASSQRTGGGQPQHF. The CDR3 DNA sequence: TGCGCCAGCAGCCAGAGGACAGGCGGAGGGCAGCCCCAGCATTTT.

The table lists this clonotype with a few counts. The chain combines TRBV20-1 with TRBJ2-7, with 12 bases identical to TRBD2. J was trimmed by 9 bases and V by 0 bases; bases with no gene match: 6. The CDR3 runs 14 residues. CDR1 and CDR2 from the germline V gene are DFQATT and SNEGSKA (reference sequence). CDR3 bases: TGCAGTGCTAGAGATCGACTAGCGGGAGAGAGGCAGTACTTC. This encodes CSARDRLAGERQYF.

This clonotype was seen repeatedly, ten times or more. The V gene is TRBV6-2 or TRBV6-3, the J gene TRBJ2-7; D is uncertain. Trimming pared 4 bases from V and 1 base from J, leaving 8 bases between. Germline CDR1 MNHEY, CDR2 SVGEGT. The CDR3 has 13 residues. CDR3 DNA sequence: TGTGCCAGCAGTTTAAGTATGTCCTACGAGCAGTACTTC. This sequence encodes CASSLSMSYEQYF.

The genes are TRBV12-3 or TRBV12-4 and TRBJ2-3; D is unclear. This CDR3 is built from 14 residues. V dropped 6 bases and J dropped 1 base, with 11 bases sitting between them. The DNA for the CDR3 is TGTGCCAGCAGGCTAAGGTGGGGCACAGATACGCAGTATTTT. It is translated as CASRLRWGTDTQYF.

The chain couples TRBV7-9 to TRBJ2-1; 8 nucleotides agree with TRBD2. Germline V gene data show CDR1 as SEHNR and CDR2 as FQNEAQ (reference sequence). The CDR3 runs to 17 residues. The V gene end was trimmed by 5 bases and the J gene end by 3 bases; junction bases not matched to a gene: 12. CDR3 in DNA: TGTGCCAGCAGCGAGAGGCAAGCGGGGGCTTACTACAATGAGCAGTTCTTC. It encodes CASSERQAGAYYNEQFF.

The rearrangement uses TRBV12-2 and TRBJ2-7; the table's D call of TRBD2 was not tested on the DNA. TRBV12-2 represents a pseudogene. The CDR3 spans 15 residues. The CDR3 nucleotides are TGTGCAAGTCGCTTAGAAATGGAGGGTTCGGGGGAGCAGTACTTC. Encoded protein: CASRLEMEGSGEQYF.